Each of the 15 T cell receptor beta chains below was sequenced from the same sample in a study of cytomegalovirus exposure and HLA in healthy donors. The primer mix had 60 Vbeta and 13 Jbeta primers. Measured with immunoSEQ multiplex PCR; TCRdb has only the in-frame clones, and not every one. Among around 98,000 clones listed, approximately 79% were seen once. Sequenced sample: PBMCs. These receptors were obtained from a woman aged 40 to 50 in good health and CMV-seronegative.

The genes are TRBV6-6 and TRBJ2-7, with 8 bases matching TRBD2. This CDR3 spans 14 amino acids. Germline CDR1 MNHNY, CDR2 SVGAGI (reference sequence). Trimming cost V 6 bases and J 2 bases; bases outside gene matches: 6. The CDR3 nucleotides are TGTGCCAGCAGCCTACCCGGGGGGGCCTACGAGCAGTACTTC. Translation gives CASSLPGGAYEQYF.

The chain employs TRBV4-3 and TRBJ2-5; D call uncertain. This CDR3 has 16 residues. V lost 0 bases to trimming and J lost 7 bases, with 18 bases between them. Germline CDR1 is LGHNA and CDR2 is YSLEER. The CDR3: CASSQDFRPSGWTQYF. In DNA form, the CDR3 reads TGCGCCAGCAGCCAAGATTTTCGGCCTTCCGGGTGGACCCAGTACTTC.

DNA of the CDR3: TGTGCCAGCAGTCGAGGGAGCTCCTACAATGAGCAGTTCTTC. Its protein product is CASSRGSSYNEQFF. This chain links TRBV6-5 with TRBJ2-1, with a weak D call TRBD2 (5 bases). Germline V CDR1 and CDR2: MNHEY, SVGAGI. There are 14 residues in the CDR3. V lost 5 bases and J 0 bases, leaving 8 bases between the germline ends.

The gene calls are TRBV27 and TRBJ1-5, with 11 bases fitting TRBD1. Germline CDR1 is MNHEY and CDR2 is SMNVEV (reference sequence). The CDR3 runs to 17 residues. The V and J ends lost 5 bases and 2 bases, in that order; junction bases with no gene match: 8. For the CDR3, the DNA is TGTGCCAGCAGTCCAAGGACAGGGGGCTGGGGCAATCAGCCCCAGCATTTT. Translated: CASSPRTGGWGNQPQHF.

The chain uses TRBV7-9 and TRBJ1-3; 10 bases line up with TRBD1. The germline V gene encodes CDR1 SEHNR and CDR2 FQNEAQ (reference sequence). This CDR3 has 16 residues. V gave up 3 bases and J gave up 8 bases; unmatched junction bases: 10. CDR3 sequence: CASSFGTGEALDTIYF. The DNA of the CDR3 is TGTGCCAGCAGCTTCGGGACAGGGGAGGCATTGGACACCATATATTTT.

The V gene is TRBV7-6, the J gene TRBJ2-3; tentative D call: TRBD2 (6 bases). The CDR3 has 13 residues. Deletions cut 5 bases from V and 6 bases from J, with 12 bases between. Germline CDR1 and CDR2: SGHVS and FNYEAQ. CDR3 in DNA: TGTGCCAGCAGCGGGGACTGGGGGGATACGCAGTATTTT. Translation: CASSGDWGDTQYF.

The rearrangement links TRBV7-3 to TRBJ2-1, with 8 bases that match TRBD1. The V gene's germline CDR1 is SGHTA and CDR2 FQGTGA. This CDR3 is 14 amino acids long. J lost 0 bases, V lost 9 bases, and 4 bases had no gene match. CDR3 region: CASSDRGSYNEQFF. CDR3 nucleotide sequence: TGTGCCAGTTCCGACAGGGGCTCCTACAATGAGCAGTTCTTC.

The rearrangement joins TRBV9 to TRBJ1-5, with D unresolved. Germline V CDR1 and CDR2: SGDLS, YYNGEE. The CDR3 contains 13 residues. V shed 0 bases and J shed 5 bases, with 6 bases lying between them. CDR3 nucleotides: TGTGCCAGCAGCGTAGATGCGGATCAGCCCCAGCATTTT. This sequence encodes CASSVDADQPQHF. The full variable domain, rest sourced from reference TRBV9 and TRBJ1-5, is DSGVTQTPKHLITATGQRVTLRCSPRSGDLSVYWYQQSLDQGLQFLIQYYNGEERAKGNILERFSAQQFPDLHSELNLSSLELGDSALYFCASSVDADQPQHFGDGTRLSIL.

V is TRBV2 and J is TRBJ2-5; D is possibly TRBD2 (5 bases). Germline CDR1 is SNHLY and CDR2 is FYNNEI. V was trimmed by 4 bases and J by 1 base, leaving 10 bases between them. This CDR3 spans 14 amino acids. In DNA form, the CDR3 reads TGTGCCAGCAGTGTTCAGACTACCCAAGAGACCCAGTACTTC. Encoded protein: CASSVQTTQETQYF. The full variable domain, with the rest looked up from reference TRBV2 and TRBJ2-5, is EPEVTQTPSHQVTQMGQEVILRCVPISNHLYFYWYRQILGQKVEFLVSFYNNEISEKSEIFDDQFSVERPDGSNFTLKIRSTKLEDSAMYFCASSVQTTQETQYFGPGTRLLVL.

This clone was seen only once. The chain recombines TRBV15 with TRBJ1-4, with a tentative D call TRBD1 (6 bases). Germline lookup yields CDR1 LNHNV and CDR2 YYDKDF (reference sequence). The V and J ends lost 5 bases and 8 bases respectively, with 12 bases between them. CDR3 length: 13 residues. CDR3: CATSGGGEEKLFF. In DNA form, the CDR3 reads TGTGCCACCAGCGGAGGGGGAGAGGAAAAACTGTTTTTT.

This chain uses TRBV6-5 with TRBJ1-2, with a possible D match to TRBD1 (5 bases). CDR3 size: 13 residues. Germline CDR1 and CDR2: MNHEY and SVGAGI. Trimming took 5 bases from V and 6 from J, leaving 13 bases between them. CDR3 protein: CASSTVGPNGYTF. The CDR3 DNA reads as TGTGCCAGCAGTACGGTGGGGCCGAATGGCTACACCTTC.

Here the CDR3 DNA reads TGTGCCAGCAGCCCCGTCGGGGGTTCACCCCTCCACTTT. It encodes CASSPVGGSPLHF. The chain combines TRBV7-2 with TRBJ1-6; tentative D call: TRBD1 (5 bases). Germline assignment: CDR1 SGHTA and CDR2 FQGNSA. Trimming pared 5 bases from V and 9 bases from J, leaving 11 bases between. The CDR3 length is 13 residues.

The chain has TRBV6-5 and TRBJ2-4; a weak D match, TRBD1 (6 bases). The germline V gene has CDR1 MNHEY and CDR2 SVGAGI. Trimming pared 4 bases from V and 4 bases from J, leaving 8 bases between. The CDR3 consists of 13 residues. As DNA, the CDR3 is TGTGCCAGCAGTTCGGACAGAAAAAACATTCAGTACTTC. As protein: CASSSDRKNIQYF.

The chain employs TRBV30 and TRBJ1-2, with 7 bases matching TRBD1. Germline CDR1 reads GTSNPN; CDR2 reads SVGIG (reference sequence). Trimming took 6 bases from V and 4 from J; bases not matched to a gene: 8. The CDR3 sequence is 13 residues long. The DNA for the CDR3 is TGTGCCTGTAAAACAGGGGCCAGCTATGGCTACACCTTC. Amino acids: CACKTGASYGYTF.

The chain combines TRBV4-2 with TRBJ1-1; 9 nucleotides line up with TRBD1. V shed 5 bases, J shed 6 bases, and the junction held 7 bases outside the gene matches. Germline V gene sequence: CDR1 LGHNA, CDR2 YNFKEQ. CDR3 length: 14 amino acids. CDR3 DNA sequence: TGTGCCAGCAGCGATGAACAGGGGGCCGCTGAAGCTTTCTTT. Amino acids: CASSDEQGAAEAFF.